Shown below are 5 T cell receptor beta chains from a single sample sequenced in a study of blood T cell repertoires in COVID-19 (dated by TCRdb to the early 2020s). Library creation used the immunoSEQ multiplex PCR assay. This is the immuneACCESS table as TCRdb keeps it, with only in-frame sequences that have V and J called. A part of the clones is gone; compared with another copy, unresolved V genes explain less than half, and the rest is unexplained. Here the sample has approximately 300,000 clones; 89% occur a single time. 1.5% to 2% of the sample rests with the top ten. Material: peripheral blood. Source of these receptors: a woman younger than 45 with COVID-19, enrolled during active disease.

The chain is built from TRBV3-1 (or the pseudogene TRBV3-2) and TRBJ2-1, with D perhaps matching TRBD2 (6 bases). This CDR3 contains 16 residues. Between the trimmed V and J ends, which lost 1 base and 2 bases, there was a span of 12 bases. Germline loops: CDR1 LGHDT, CDR2 YNNKEL (reference sequence). This CDR3 reads CASSQGWGRTYNEQFF. The CDR3 DNA reads as TGTGCCAGCAGCCAAGGTTGGGGGAGGACCTACAATGAGCAGTTCTTC.

The chain recombines TRBV3-1 (or the pseudogene TRBV3-2) with TRBJ1-2; D is perhaps TRBD1 (5 bases). V dropped 1 base and J dropped 0 bases, with 24 bases sitting between them. Looked up from germline, CDR1 is LGHDT and CDR2 is YNNKEL (reference sequence). The CDR3 loop spans 20 amino acids. The chain's CDR3 is CASSQALGRQQGIANYGYTF. The DNA of the CDR3 is TGTGCCAGCAGCCAAGCTCTGGGCAGACAGCAAGGAATAGCTAACTATGGCTACACCTTC.

The rearrangement uses TRBV6-4 and TRBJ2-1; D might be TRBD2 (6 bases). CDR3 length: 13 amino acids. Germline lookup yields CDR1 MRHNA and CDR2 SNTAGT. The V and J ends lost 5 bases and 3 bases respectively, with 8 bases between them. The CDR3: CASSKDYYNEQFF. The CDR3 DNA reads as TGTGCCAGCAGTAAGGACTACTACAATGAGCAGTTCTTC.

The chain joins TRBV12-3 or TRBV12-4 to TRBJ2-2; unclear D gene. V lost 5 bases, J lost 2 bases, and 6 bases lay in between. The CDR3 loop spans 13 amino acids. The CDR3 coding sequence is TGTGCCAGCAGTCCCCAAAACACCGGGGAGCTGTTTTTT. Its protein product is CASSPQNTGELFF.

The genes are TRBV11-2 and TRBJ2-5; 7 positions agree with TRBD2. V lost 3 bases and J lost 4; bases outside the gene matches: 8. Germline values: CDR1 SGHAT, CDR2 FQNNGV. The length of the CDR3 is 15 residues. The CDR3 is CASSFRGDPRETQYF. Written as DNA, the CDR3 is TGTGCCAGCAGCTTCCGGGGGGACCCGCGAGAGACCCAGTACTTC.